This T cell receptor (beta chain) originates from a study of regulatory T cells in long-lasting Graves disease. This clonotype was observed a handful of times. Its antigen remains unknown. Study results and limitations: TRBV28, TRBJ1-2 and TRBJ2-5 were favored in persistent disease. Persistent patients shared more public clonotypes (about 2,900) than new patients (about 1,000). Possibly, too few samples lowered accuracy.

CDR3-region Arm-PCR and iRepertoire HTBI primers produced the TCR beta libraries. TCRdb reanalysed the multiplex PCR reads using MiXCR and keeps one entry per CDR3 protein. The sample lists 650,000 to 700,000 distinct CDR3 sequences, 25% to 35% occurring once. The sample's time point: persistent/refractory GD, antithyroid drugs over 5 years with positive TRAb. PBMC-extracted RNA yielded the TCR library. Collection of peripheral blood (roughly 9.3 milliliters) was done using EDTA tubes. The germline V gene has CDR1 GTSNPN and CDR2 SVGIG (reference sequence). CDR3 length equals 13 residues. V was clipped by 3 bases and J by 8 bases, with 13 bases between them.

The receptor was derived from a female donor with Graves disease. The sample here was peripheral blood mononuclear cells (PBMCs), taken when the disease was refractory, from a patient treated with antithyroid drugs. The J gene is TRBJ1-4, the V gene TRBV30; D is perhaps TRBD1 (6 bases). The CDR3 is CAWRGAWGEKLFF. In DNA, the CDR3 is TGTGCCTGGAGGGGGGCCTGGGGGGAAAAACTGTTTTTT. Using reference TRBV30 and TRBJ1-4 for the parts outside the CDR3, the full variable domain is SQTIHQWPATLVQPVGSPLSLECTVEGTSNPNLYWYRQAAGRGLQLLFYSVGIGQISSEVPQNLSASRPQDRQFILSSKKLLLSDSGFYLCAWRGAWGEKLFFGSGTQLSVL.